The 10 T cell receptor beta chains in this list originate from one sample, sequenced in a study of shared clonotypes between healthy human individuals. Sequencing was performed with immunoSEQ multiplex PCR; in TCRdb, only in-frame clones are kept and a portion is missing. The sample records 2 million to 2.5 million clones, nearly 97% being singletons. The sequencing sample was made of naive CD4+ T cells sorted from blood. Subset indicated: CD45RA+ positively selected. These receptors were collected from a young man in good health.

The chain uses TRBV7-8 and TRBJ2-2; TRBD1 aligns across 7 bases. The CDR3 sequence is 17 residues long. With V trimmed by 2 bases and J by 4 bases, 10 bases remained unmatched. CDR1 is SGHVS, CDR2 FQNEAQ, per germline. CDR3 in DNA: TGTGCCAGCAGCTTAAATAGACAGGGCGGCGGCACCGGGGAGCTGTTTTTT. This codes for CASSLNRQGGGTGELFF. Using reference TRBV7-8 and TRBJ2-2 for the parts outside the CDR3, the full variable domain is GAGVSQSPRYKVAKRGQDVALRCDPISGHVSLFWYQQALGQGPEFLTYFQNEAQLDKSGLPSDRFFAERPEGSVSTLKIQRTQQEDSAVYLCASSLNRQGGGTGELFFGEGSRLTVL.

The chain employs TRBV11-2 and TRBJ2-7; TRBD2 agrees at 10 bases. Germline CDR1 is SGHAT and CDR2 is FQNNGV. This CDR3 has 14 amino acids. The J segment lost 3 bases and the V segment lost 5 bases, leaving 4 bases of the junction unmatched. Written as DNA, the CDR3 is TGTGCCAGCAGCGCCCAGCGGGGGGGCTACGAGCAGTACTTC. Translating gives CASSAQRGGYEQYF.

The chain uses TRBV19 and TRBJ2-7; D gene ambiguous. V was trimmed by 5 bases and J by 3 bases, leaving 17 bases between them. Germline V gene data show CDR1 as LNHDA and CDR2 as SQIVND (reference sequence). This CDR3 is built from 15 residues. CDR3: CASSLGYRSYYEQYF. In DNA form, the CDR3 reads TGTGCCAGTAGTCTGGGGTATAGGAGCTACTACGAGCAGTACTTC.

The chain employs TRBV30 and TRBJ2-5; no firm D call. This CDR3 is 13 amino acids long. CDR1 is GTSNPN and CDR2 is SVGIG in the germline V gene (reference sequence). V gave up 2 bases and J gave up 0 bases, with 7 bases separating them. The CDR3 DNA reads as TGTGCCTGGAGTTGGCTAGACCAAGAGACCCAGTACTTC. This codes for CAWSWLDQETQYF. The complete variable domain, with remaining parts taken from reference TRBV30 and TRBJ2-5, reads SQTIHQWPATLVQPVGSPLSLECTVEGTSNPNLYWYRQAAGRGLQLLFYSVGIGQISSEVPQNLSASRPQDRQFILSSKKLLLSDSGFYLCAWSWLDQETQYFGPGTRLLVL.

The CDR3 DNA reads TGCGCCAGCAGCCAAGGGGGCGGCCCCGCAACTTACACCGGGGAGCTGTTTTTT. It encodes CASSQGGGPATYTGELFF. The chain combines TRBV4-3 with TRBJ2-2; D is perhaps TRBD1 (5 bases). The V end lost 1 base, the J end lost 3 bases, and 18 bases lay between the germline ends. The CDR3 spans 18 residues. Germline V gene lookup returns CDR1 LGHNA and CDR2 YSLEER.

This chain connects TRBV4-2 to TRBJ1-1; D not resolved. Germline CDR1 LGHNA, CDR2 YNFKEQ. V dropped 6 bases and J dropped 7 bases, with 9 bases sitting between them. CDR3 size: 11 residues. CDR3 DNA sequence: TGTGCCAGCAGTCTCCGGGATGAAGCTTTCTTT. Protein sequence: CASSLRDEAFF.

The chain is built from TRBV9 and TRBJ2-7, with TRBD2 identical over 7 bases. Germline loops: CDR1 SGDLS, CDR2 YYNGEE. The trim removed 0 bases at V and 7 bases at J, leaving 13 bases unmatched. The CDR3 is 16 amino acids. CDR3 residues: CASSVDGGSPDGEQYF. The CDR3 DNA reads TGTGCCAGCAGCGTAGATGGCGGGAGCCCCGATGGAGAGCAGTACTTC.

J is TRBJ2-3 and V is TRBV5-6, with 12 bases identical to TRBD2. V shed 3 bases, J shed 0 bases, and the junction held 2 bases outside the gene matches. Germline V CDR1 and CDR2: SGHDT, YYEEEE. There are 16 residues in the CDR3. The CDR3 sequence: CASSYGLAGSTDTQYF. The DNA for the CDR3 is TGTGCCAGCAGCTACGGACTAGCGGGGAGCACAGATACGCAGTATTTT. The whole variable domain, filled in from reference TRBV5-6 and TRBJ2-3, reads DAGVTQSPTHLIKTRGQQVTLRCSPKSGHDTVSWYQQALGQGPQFIFQYYEEEERQRGNFPDRFSGHQFPNYSSELNVNALLLGDSALYLCASSYGLAGSTDTQYFGPGTRLTVL.

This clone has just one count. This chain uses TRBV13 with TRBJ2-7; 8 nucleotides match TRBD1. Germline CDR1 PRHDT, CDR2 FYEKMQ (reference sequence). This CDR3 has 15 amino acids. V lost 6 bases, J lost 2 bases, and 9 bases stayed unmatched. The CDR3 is CASSFSSRGPYEQYF. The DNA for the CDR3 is TGTGCCAGCAGTTTTAGTTCCAGGGGGCCCTACGAGCAGTACTTC.

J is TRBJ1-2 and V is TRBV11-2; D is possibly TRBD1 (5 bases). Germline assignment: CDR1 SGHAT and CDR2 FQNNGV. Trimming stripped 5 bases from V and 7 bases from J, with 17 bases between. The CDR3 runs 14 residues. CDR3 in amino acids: CASSRAQGISGYTF. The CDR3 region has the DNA TGTGCCAGCAGCAGGGCCCAGGGTATCAGTGGCTACACCTTC.